This TCR beta chain was sequenced for a study of shared clonotypes between healthy human individuals (dated by TCRdb to 2018 to 2021). For the study in its entirety: The cohort comprised a couple of women and a few men aged 18 to 49 years. Per donor, three plates each were used for CD4 naive and CD4 memory, two for CD8 naive, and one for CD8 memory. To estimate repertoire size and how much clonotype sharing occurs between individuals, the study deeply sequenced the blood TCR repertoires of a handful of healthy adults. To increase sequencing depth and limit assay-specific biases, different laboratories used diverse techniques to prepare libraries and sequence TCR repertoires. Per donor, leukapheresis produced somewhere between about 0.9 and 9.5 billion PBMCs. The paper's findings and limits, for the study overall: Sampling was limited to blood, and TCR repertoires in tissue likely differ from TCR repertoires in blood. Roughly 5% of naive CD4, around 3.5% of naive CD8, approximately 2% of memory CD4, and around 0.42% of memory CD8 clonotypes were shared across several donors. The genetic and exposure-history diversity represented was limited by the small number of donors. Compared with non-shared clonotypes, the clonotypes found in all four sorted-subset donors had higher generation probabilities. Incomplete sequencing was indicated by rarefaction of sorted-subset datasets, despite the large sequencing depth. Pairwise subsampling led to the expectation that sequencing depth would affect the degree of clonotype sharing among donors. Larger estimated clonotype richness was generally found for naive subsets than for memory subsets.

The CDR3 runs 14 amino acids, cysteine and phenylalanine included. The CDR3 DNA has 42 bases and is translated from base 1. The germline V gene (reference sequence) sets CDR1 to SEHNR and CDR2 to FQNEAQ. V was cut back by 1 base and J by 1 base, leaving a gap of 6 bases between them. As concerns this clone: The antigen it recognizes is unknown. No base qualities exist here, and no much larger clone lies one base off it. Other DNA sequences within the sample encode an identical CDR3.

TCR CDR3 regions were amplified from genomic DNA by multiplex PCR using the deep immunoSEQ assay. For each cell subset, the extracted genomic DNA was distributed evenly across all wells of several immunoSEQ 96-well plates, and each plate served as one replicate. For sorted subsets, roughly 0.2 ug genomic DNA, equal to about 30,000 T cell genomes, was loaded into each replicate PCR. The purified libraries were quantified using a Qubit 3.0 fluorometer, sized with a Bioanalyzer 2100, and then quantified again using the KAPA Library Quantification kit. A separate single-read 150-cycle Illumina NextSeq 550 flow cell was used to sequence each immunoSEQ 96-well plate. The source study handled its data this way. Because only junctional sequences without quality scores were contained in the immunoSEQ output, filtering matching that applied to full-length reads could not be performed. Sequences were annotated with PyIR, a Python wrapper for IgBLAST v1.9, and V/J genes and CDR3 were assigned using IMGT germline references. Any read was removed if the V/J assignment was weak (E-value above 1e-6), the CDR3 was missing, or the read contained stop codons, out-of-frame junctions, or ambiguous translated residues. A V3J clonotype was defined by an identical inferred V gene, J gene, and CDR3 amino acid sequence. To compute the percentage overlap between repertoires, the number of shared unique clonotypes was divided by the size of the smaller repertoire. Three approaches were used to assess repertoire richness: RTK rarefaction, the Chao1 estimator, and Recon v2.1 estimates of unobserved clonotypes. Generation probabilities for all TCRbeta clonotypes obtained by the gDNA method from four donors were computed using OLGA. This immuneACCESS table, as held by TCRdb, lists in-frame sequences with V and J called but not all clones. Of the missing ones, under half trace to an unresolved V gene in checked studies; the others have no known cause. The V and J calls and the clone size are those of that table, but D and trimming were determined from the DNA. The sample includes fewer than 2.5 million clones, with more than 85% observed a single time. 0.35% to 0.45% of the sample is held by the ten biggest clonotypes.

The donors were healthy, HIV-negative adults who had no recently reported acute infections or vaccinations. Every donor was a Caucasian adult living in Nashville, Tennessee, USA. CD4+ T cells were enriched by magnetic negative selection; naive cells were then positively selected on CD45RA, and the negative fraction formed the memory subset. Blood was collected by leukapheresis, and PBMCs were isolated by Ficoll-Histopaque density gradient centrifugation and then cryopreserved in liquid nitrogen vapor phase. Purity and quantity of every magnetically sorted T cell population were checked by analytical flow cytometry. Genomic DNA was isolated from every sorted fraction and measured by UV absorbance on a Nanodrop 2000c.

The clonotype was recovered from a man between 18 and 35 years old in good health. Some clones in this sample may be carry-over from other donors' samples. The sequenced material came from naive CD4+ T cells from PBMCs. The cell subset or site label on this specimen signifies: CD45RA+ positively selected. Recombination connected TRBV7-9 to TRBJ2-3; no D segment can be confidently identified. The nucleotides read TGTGCCAGCAGCTTAGATCGCGGCACAGATACGCAGTATTTT. This is translated as CASSLDRGTDTQYF.